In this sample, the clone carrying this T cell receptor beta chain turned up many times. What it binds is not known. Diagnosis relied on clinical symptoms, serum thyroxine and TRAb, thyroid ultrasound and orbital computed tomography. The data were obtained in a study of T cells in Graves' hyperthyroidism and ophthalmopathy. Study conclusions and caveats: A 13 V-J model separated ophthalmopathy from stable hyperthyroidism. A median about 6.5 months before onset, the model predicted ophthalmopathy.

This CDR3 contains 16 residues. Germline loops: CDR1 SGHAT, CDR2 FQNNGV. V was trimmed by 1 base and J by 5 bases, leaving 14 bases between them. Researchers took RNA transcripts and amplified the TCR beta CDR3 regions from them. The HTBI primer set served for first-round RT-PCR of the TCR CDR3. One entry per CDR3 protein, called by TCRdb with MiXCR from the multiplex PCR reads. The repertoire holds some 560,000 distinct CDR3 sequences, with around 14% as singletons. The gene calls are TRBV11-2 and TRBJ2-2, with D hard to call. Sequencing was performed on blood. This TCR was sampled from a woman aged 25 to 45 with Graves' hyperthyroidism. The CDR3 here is CASSLVGVQKTGELFF. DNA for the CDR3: TGTGCCAGCAGCTTAGTCGGCGTTCAAAAGACCGGGGAGCTGTTTTTT.